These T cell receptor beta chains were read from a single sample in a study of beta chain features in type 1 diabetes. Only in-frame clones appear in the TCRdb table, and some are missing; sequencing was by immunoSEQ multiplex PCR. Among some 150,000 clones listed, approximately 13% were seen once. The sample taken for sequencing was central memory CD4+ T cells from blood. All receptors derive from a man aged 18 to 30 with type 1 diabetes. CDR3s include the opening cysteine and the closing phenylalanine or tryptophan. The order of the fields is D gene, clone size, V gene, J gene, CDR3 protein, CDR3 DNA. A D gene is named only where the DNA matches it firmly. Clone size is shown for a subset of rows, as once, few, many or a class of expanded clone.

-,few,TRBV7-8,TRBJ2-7,CASSQGLSYEQYF,TGTGCCAGCAGCCAGGGACTGTCCTACGAGCAGTACTTC
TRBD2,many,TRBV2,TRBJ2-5,CASSAAQRGSQETQYF,TGTGCCAGCAGTGCCGCCCAGCGGGGTTCGCAAGAGACCCAGTACTTC
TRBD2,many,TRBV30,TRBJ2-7,CAWKGTTYEQYF,TGTGCCTGGAAAGGGACTACCTACGAGCAGTACTTC
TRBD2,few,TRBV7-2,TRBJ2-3,CASSPSLTRGVGDTQYF,TGTGCCAGCAGCCCGAGTCTTACTCGGGGGGTCGGAGATACGCAGTATTTT
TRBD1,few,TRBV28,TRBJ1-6,CASREPGQGNSPLHF,TGTGCCAGCAGGGAGCCGGGACAGGGTAATTCACCCCTCCACTTT
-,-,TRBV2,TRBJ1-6,CASRPLLGDGKTHKSPLHF,TGTGCCAGCAGGCCCCTCCTTGGGGACGGCAAAACCCATAAATCACCCCTCCACTTT
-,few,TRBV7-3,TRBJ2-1,CASSFSGALPYNEQFF,TGTGCCAGCAGCTTTTCCGGAGCTCTACCCTACAATGAGCAGTTCTTC
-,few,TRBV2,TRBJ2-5,CASSRDLGPETQYF,TGTGCCAGCAGCCGGGACCTGGGCCCGGAGACCCAGTACTTC
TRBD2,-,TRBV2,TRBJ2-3,CASRSPQVGTSSTDTQYF,TGTGCCAGCAGGAGCCCTCAAGTCGGGACTAGCAGCACAGATACGCAGTATTTT
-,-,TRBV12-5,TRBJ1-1,CASGFVRGAEAFF,TGTGCTAGTGGTTTTGTCCGGGGCGCTGAAGCTTTCTTT
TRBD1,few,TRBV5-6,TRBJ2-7,CASSLMTGKAYEQYF,TGTGCCAGCAGCCTCATGACAGGGAAGGCCTACGAGCAGTACTTC